The 30 T cell receptor beta chains reported below all come from one sample, sequenced in a study of T cells in Graves' hyperthyroidism and ophthalmopathy. The TCR beta CDR3 regions underwent amplification using RNA transcripts as the source. Initially, a first-round RT-PCR of the TCR CDR3 employed the HTBI primer set. TCRdb re-derived calls from the multiplex PCR reads in MiXCR, one entry per CDR3 protein. The sample lists nearly 600,000 distinct CDR3 sequences, 11% to 15% seen once, with roughly 7% in the top ten. The sample taken for sequencing was blood. These receptors originate from a woman aged 18-29 years with Graves' ophthalmopathy.

This clonotype was counted many times. V and J are TRBV6-1 and TRBJ1-2; a weak D match, TRBD1 (5 bases). The CDR3 loop spans 11 amino acids. Trimming removed 8 bases at V and 3 bases at J, with 7 bases between. The germline gives CDR1 MNHNS, CDR2 SASEGT. The DNA of the CDR3 is TGTGCCAGCGAAGGGGACTATGGCTACACCTTC. Translating gives CASEGDYGYTF.

This clonotype has ten or more counts. V gene TRBV7-9 combines with J gene TRBJ1-2; the match to TRBD1 covers 7 bases. Germline lookup yields CDR1 SEHNR and CDR2 FQNEAQ (reference sequence). With 3 bases clipped from V and 2 bases from J, the junction kept 3 bases outside the gene matches. The CDR3 loop spans 14 amino acids. The chain's CDR3 is CASSLGQSNYGYTF. Here the CDR3 DNA reads TGTGCCAGCAGCTTGGGACAGTCGAACTATGGCTACACCTTC.

The chain employs TRBV29-1 and TRBJ2-1; maybe TRBD1 (6 bases). V lost 6 bases to trimming and J lost 1 base, with 13 bases between them. Germline lookup yields CDR1 SQVTM and CDR2 ANQGSEA. CDR3 length equals 14 residues. The CDR3 coding sequence is TGCAGCGTCTCAGGGGTGATATCCTACAATGAGCAGTTCTTC. It specifies CSVSGVISYNEQFF.

The table lists this clonotype with many counts. CDR3 in DNA: TGTGCCAGCACCAATCCTGGATGGGGAGATACGCAGTATTTT. This gives the protein CASTNPGWGDTQYF. This chain links TRBV28 with TRBJ2-3, with D hard to call. Trimming pared 7 bases from V and 5 bases from J, leaving 16 bases between. Germline CDR1 and CDR2: MDHEN and SYDVKM. The CDR3 sequence is 14 residues long.

The rearrangement joins TRBV7-3 to TRBJ2-2, with 7 positions matching TRBD1. Germline V gene sequence: CDR1 SGHTA, CDR2 FQGTGA. CDR3 length: 12 amino acids. The V gene end was trimmed by 5 bases and the J gene end by 15 bases; junction bases not matched to a gene: 9. DNA for the CDR3: TGTGCCAGCAGCACTCACAGGGGAGAGTTGTTTTTT. Translation gives CASSTHRGELFF.

At least ten counts were recorded for this clonotype. This CDR3 reads CAWRGMGRRTDTQYF. CDR3 DNA sequence: TGTGCCTGGAGGGGAATGGGGCGGCGCACAGATACGCAGTATTTT. V usage is TRBV30 and J usage is TRBJ2-3; TRBD1 is a possible D gene (5 bases). The CDR3 has 15 residues. Germline V gene lookup returns CDR1 GTSNPN and CDR2 SVGIG (reference sequence). The V end was cut by 3 bases, the J end by 1 base, with 14 bases between.

Many counts were recorded for this clonotype. This sequence joins TRBV30 and TRBJ2-3; D unclear. In germline, CDR1 is GTSNPN, CDR2 SVGIG (reference sequence). CDR3 length: 12 amino acids. V lost 2 bases to trimming and J lost 3 bases, with 6 bases between them. In DNA form, the CDR3 reads TGTGCCTGGAGTCAAGGGACAGATACGCAGTATTTT. This gives the protein CAWSQGTDTQYF.

To note about this clonotype: One end of the junction fails to match germline, which may point to a read error. The genes are TRBV6-2 or TRBV6-3 and TRBJ2-2; 10 bases fit TRBD2. In germline, CDR1 is MNHEY, CDR2 SVGEGT. The CDR3 spans 16 residues. The CDR3 protein is CASRPLAGVGTGGLFF. The CDR3 DNA follows: TGTGCCAGCAGACCTCTAGCGGGAGTAGGGACCGGGGGGCTGTTTTTT.

The rearrangement uses TRBV2 and TRBJ2-3; 12 positions match TRBD1. This CDR3 contains 16 residues. Per the germline V gene, CDR1 is SNHLY and CDR2 is FYNNEI. V dropped 5 bases and J dropped 4; count of bases not matched to a gene: 7. Here the CDR3 DNA reads TGTGCCAGCAGTTTGCCGGGACAGGGGGCCTCAGATACGCAGTATTTT. Protein product: CASSLPGQGASDTQYF.

This clonotype was counted ten times or more. This sequence joins TRBV19 and TRBJ2-7; no clear D gene. V gave up 5 bases and J gave up 5 bases, with 22 bases separating them. CDR1 and CDR2 (germline): LNHDA, SQIVND (reference sequence). The CDR3 length is 16 residues. In DNA form, the CDR3 reads TGTGCCAGTAGTGGGCCCCCACAGCCTAGAATGAACGAGCAGTACTTC. Encoded protein: CASSGPPQPRMNEQYF.

This clonotype has a count of ten or more. The chain uses TRBV7-2 and TRBJ2-7; tentative D call: TRBD1 (7 bases). Germline-derived CDR1 and CDR2 are SGHTA and FQGNSA. CDR3 length: 14 residues. Trimming left V 8 bases short and J 3 bases short, with 17 bases between. The DNA for the CDR3 is TGTGCCAGCGCCAGGGGGGAGATGAGCTACGAGCAGTACTTC. It encodes CASARGEMSYEQYF.

At least ten counts were recorded for this clonotype. CDR3 protein: CAISETKTWVEAFF. Here the CDR3 DNA reads TGTGCCATCAGTGAGACGAAGACATGGGTGGAAGCTTTCTTT. This rearrangement joins TRBV10-3 to TRBJ1-1, with D unclear. Germline V gene data show CDR1 as ENHRY and CDR2 as SYGVKD. V was trimmed by 2 bases and J by 8 bases, leaving 15 bases between them. This CDR3 comprises 14 residues.

This clonotype was counted many times. This sequence joins TRBV15 and TRBJ1-1, with a weak D call TRBD1 (5 bases). CDR3 size: 13 residues. CDR1 is LNHNV, CDR2 YYDKDF, per germline (reference sequence). The V end lost 0 bases, the J end lost 8 bases, and 10 bases lay between the germline ends. The CDR3, as DNA: TGTGCCACCAGCAGAGATGTCCACAGGGAAGCTTTCTTT. Encoded protein: CATSRDVHREAFF.

This clonotype occurred many times. At one of its ends the junction is not consistent with the germline gene, which may arise from a read error. The rearrangement uses TRBV7-7 and TRBJ2-5; D is ambiguous. CDR1 is SSHAT, CDR2 FNYEAQ, per germline (reference sequence). The CDR3 spans 13 residues. The CDR3, as DNA: TGTGCTAGCAGCTTTGGGTTCCAAGAGACCCAGTACTTC. Protein: CASSFGFQETQYF.

The CDR3 coding sequence is TGTGCCAGCAGCACGGTACTAGCGGGAGAGGGGACAGATACGCAGTATTTT. This encodes CASSTVLAGEGTDTQYF. The J gene is TRBJ2-3, the V gene TRBV9; 11 bases line up with TRBD2. This CDR3 has 17 amino acids. CDR1 and CDR2 from the germline V gene are SGDLS and YYNGEE. With 4 bases clipped from V and 3 bases from J, the junction kept 10 bases outside the gene matches.

The table lists this clonotype with a few counts. The chain recombines TRBV19 with TRBJ2-1; TRBD2 agrees at 13 bases. Germline lookup yields CDR1 LNHDA and CDR2 SQIVND (reference sequence). This CDR3 contains 16 residues. V dropped 1 base and J dropped 8; count of bases not matched to a gene: 5. The chain's CDR3 is CASSIGLAGGGDEQFF. The CDR3 DNA sequence: TGTGCCAGTAGTATAGGACTAGCGGGAGGAGGTGATGAGCAGTTCTTC.

This clonotype was counted between two and nine times. The chain links TRBV19 to TRBJ1-4; D is ambiguous. V lost 7 bases, J lost 5 bases, and 17 bases lay in between. The CDR3 length is 15 residues. Looked up from germline, CDR1 is LNHDA and CDR2 is SQIVND (reference sequence). CDR3 nucleotides: TGTGCCAGTACCCCCAACTCCCCGAGGAATGAAAAACTGTTTTTT. The encoded protein is CASTPNSPRNEKLFF. The full variable domain, rest sourced from reference TRBV19 and TRBJ1-4, is DGGITQSPKYLFRKEGQNVTLSCEQNLNHDAMYWYRQDPGQGLRLIYYSQIVNDFQKGDIAEGYSVSREKKESFPLTVTSAQKNPTAFYLCASTPNSPRNEKLFFGSGTQLSVL.

This clonotype was seen many times. V is TRBV6-2 or TRBV6-3 and J is TRBJ2-3; weak D call: TRBD2 (6 bases). CDR1 MNHEY and CDR2 SVGEGT come from the germline V gene. The CDR3 spans 15 residues. V was pared by 7 bases and J by 0 bases, with 14 bases between. The CDR3 here is CASTLAVTSTDTQYF. CDR3 nucleotides: TGTGCCAGCACCTTAGCGGTAACTAGCACAGATACGCAGTATTTT.

This clonotype was found many times. This chain joins TRBV6-1 and TRBJ1-5; D unresolved. CDR3 length: 15 amino acids. Germline lookup yields CDR1 MNHNS and CDR2 SASEGT. V shed 6 bases and J shed 2 bases, with 14 bases lying between them. This CDR3 is CASSLLAGGNQPQHF. DNA for the CDR3: TGTGCCAGCAGCTTGTTGGCAGGCGGCAATCAGCCCCAGCATTTT.

This clonotype came up many times. J is TRBJ2-2 and V is TRBV27, with 10 bases identical to TRBD1. The CDR3 is 14 residues long. Germline loops: CDR1 MNHEY, CDR2 SMNVEV (reference sequence). Trimming removed 5 bases from V and 6 bases from J; junction bases left unmatched: 3. The CDR3 reads CASSPGQGSGELFF. Here the CDR3 DNA reads TGTGCCAGCAGTCCGGGACAGGGGTCCGGGGAGCTGTTTTTT.

Ten or more counts support this clonotype. This chain's CDR3 is CASSFSLNTEAFF. CDR3 coding DNA: TGTGCCAGCAGTTTTTCATTGAACACTGAAGCTTTCTTT. The chain joins TRBV12-3 or TRBV12-4 to TRBJ1-1; D not resolved. Trimming stripped 3 bases from V and 0 bases from J, with 5 bases between. The CDR3 spans 13 residues.

This clonotype was counted between two and nine times. A much larger clone is a single base away; this may be a read error. The DNA is omitted, as the CDR3 cannot be located on it reliably, and the CDR3 follows TCRdb's listing. The chain links TRBV12-3 or TRBV12-4 to TRBJ1-1; whether TRBD1, the table's D call, matches the DNA was not checked. Termini included, the CDR3 measures 13 amino acids. CDR3 sequence: CASSWGPGTEVFF.

As concerns this clonotype: Relative to the germline gene, one junction end is altered; a read error may explain this. The rearrangement joins TRBV28 to TRBJ2-1; 9 nucleotides align to TRBD1. Per the germline V gene, CDR1 is MDHEN and CDR2 is SYDVKM. The CDR3 loop spans 16 amino acids. CDR3 amino acids: CASGLGSNRGHGEQFF. Here the CDR3 DNA reads TGCGCCAGCGGTTTAGGGTCCAACAGGGGGCATGGTGAGCAGTTCTTC.

This clonotype was recorded at least ten times. The chain employs TRBV11-3 and TRBJ2-7; 7 bases are shared with TRBD1. Germline V gene data show CDR1 as SGHNT and CDR2 as YENEEA. The CDR3 totals 19 residues. After removal of 1 base from V and 0 bases from J, the junction contained 15 bases not matched to a gene. Here the CDR3 reads CASSLAGYLIRQGSYEQYF. The DNA for the CDR3 is TGTGCCAGCAGCTTAGCCGGGTACCTCATACGACAGGGCTCCTACGAGCAGTACTTC.

This clonotype was found a few times. J is TRBJ1-1 and V is TRBV20-1; D unclear. The CDR3 spans 12 residues. Trimming left V 0 bases short and J 4 bases short, with 6 bases between. Germline V CDR1 and CDR2: DFQATT, SNEGSKA (reference sequence). The CDR3 nucleotides are TGCAGTGCTAGAGATCCCGGCACTGAAGCTTTCTTT. It specifies CSARDPGTEAFF.

This clonotype occurred many times. This rearrangement joins TRBV7-2 to TRBJ2-1; D gene uncertain. There are 13 residues in the CDR3. V lost 2 bases and J 5 bases, leaving 7 bases between the germline ends. Germline values: CDR1 SGHTA, CDR2 FQGNSA. Here the CDR3 DNA reads TGTGCCAGCAGCTTACCAGGTAACAATGAGCAGTTCTTC. This codes for CASSLPGNNEQFF.

The sample holds many counts of this clonotype. The rearrangement joins TRBV6-2 or TRBV6-3 to TRBJ2-3; 8 bases agree with TRBD2. V dropped 0 bases and J dropped 5; count of bases not matched to a gene: 22. This CDR3 spans 21 amino acids. CDR1 and CDR2 from the germline V gene are MNHEY and SVGEGT. The CDR3 nucleotides read TGTGCCAGCAGTTACTCGATCGTGGTAGCGGGAAGCCGCGCGGGGAGAGATACGCAGTATTTT. Amino acids: CASSYSIVVAGSRAGRDTQYF.

In this sample, this clonotype turned up many times. The rearrangement links TRBV27 to TRBJ2-1; D unclear. CDR3 size: 15 residues. Germline V CDR1 and CDR2: MNHEY, SMNVEV (reference sequence). V gave up 7 bases and J gave up 7 bases, with 20 bases separating them. As DNA, the CDR3 is TGTGCCAGCACGCCCCTGGTGCGCCCTGGGAATGAGCAGTTCTTC. Translation: CASTPLVRPGNEQFF.

The table lists this clonotype with a few counts. The chain has TRBV4-3 and TRBJ2-6; 9 bases align to TRBD1. The CDR3 runs 18 residues. Losses at the gene ends were 1 base for V and 0 bases for J; bases not matched to a gene: 4. Germline CDR1 LGHNA, CDR2 YSLEER. The CDR3 sequence: CASSQVGTGHSGANVLTF. For the CDR3, the DNA is TGCGCCAGCAGCCAAGTCGGGACAGGGCACTCTGGGGCCAACGTCCTGACTTTC.

V is TRBV19 and J is TRBJ2-5, with 9 nucleotides matching TRBD2. The V gene's germline CDR1 is LNHDA and CDR2 SQIVND (reference sequence). Losses at the gene ends were 9 bases for V and 5 bases for J; bases not matched to a gene: 19. This CDR3 spans 17 amino acids. The CDR3 is CASTNNGAGGPGETQYF. DNA of the CDR3: TGTGCCAGCACCAATAACGGCGCGGGAGGGCCAGGGGAGACCCAGTACTTC. The variable domain in full, completed from reference TRBV19 and TRBJ2-5, reads DGGITQSPKYLFRKEGQNVTLSCEQNLNHDAMYWYRQDPGQGLRLIYYSQIVNDFQKGDIAEGYSVSREKKESFPLTVTSAQKNPTAFYLCASTNNGAGGPGETQYFGPGTRLLVL.